Presented here are 25 T cell receptor beta chains from one specimen sequenced in a study of OX40 agonist ivuxolimab in advanced cancers. Profiling relied on immunoSEQ multiplex PCR, and the TCRdb table lists in-frame clones only, not all of them. The data contain tens of thousands of clones, 75% to 90% of them seen just once; the ten biggest clones take up more than 0.35%. Sample: CD4+ or CD8+ T cells sorted from blood, taken in a trial of the OX40 agonist ivuxolimab. These receptors came from an adult with an advanced solid tumor such as melanoma, head and neck, liver or kidney cancer.

The chain is built from TRBV4-1 and TRBJ2-7; D gene uncertain. Per germline, CDR1 MGHRA and CDR2 YSYEKL. V was shortened by 4 bases and J by 2 bases, with 15 bases between the two germline ends. The CDR3 covers 15 residues. The chain's CDR3 is CASSPGTVRPYEQYF. The CDR3, as DNA: TGCGCCAGCAGCCCCGGAACTGTTAGACCCTACGAGCAGTACTTC.

This sequence joins TRBV7-9 and TRBJ2-5; D may match TRBD1 or TRBD2 (6 bases each). Per the germline V gene, CDR1 is SEHNR and CDR2 is FQNEAQ (reference sequence). V was pared by 0 bases and J by 1 base, with 9 bases between. This CDR3 has 15 amino acids. The CDR3 spells CASSLASGAQETQYF. CDR3 DNA sequence: TGTGCCAGCAGCTTAGCGTCGGGGGCCCAAGAGACCCAGTACTTC. The whole variable domain, filled in from reference TRBV7-9 and TRBJ2-5, reads DTGVSQNPRHKITKRGQNVTFRCDPISEHNRLYWYRQTLGQGPEFLTYFQNEAQLEKSRLLSDRFSAERPKGSFSTLEIQRTEQGDSAMYLCASSLASGAQETQYFGPGTRLLVL.

The genes are TRBV2 and TRBJ1-6, with D possibly matching TRBD1 (6 bases). CDR1 is SNHLY and CDR2 is FYNNEI in the germline V gene. Trimming stripped 9 bases from V and 9 bases from J, with 18 bases between. This CDR3 comprises 14 residues. In nucleotides, the CDR3 is TGTGCCAGACGGCCGCGGGGGGCAGGTTCACCCCTCCACTTT. This gives the protein CARRPRGAGSPLHF.

The chain is built from TRBV18 and TRBJ2-5; D is ambiguous. Trimming pared 3 bases from V and 4 bases from J, leaving 3 bases between. The V gene's germline CDR1 is KGHSH and CDR2 LQKENI. The CDR3 loop spans 11 amino acids. DNA of the CDR3: TGTGCCAGCTCACCGGGAGAGACCCAGTACTTC. The encoded protein is CASSPGETQYF.

The chain carries TRBV7-7 and TRBJ2-1, with D uncertain. Germline V gene lookup returns CDR1 SSHAT and CDR2 FNYEAQ (reference sequence). The CDR3 consists of 13 residues. The V gene lost 0 bases and the J gene lost 6 bases, with 6 bases spanning the gap. CDR3 residues: CASSLAASNEQFF. The CDR3 nucleotides read TGTGCCAGCAGCTTAGCGGCGTCCAATGAGCAGTTCTTC. Complete variable domain (other parts from reference TRBV7-7 and TRBJ2-1): GAGVSQSPRYKVTKRGQDVTLRCDPISSHATLYWYQQALGQGPEFLTYFNYEAQPDKSGLPSDRFSAERPEGSISTLTIQRTEQRDSAMYRCASSLAASNEQFFGPGTRLTVL.

V gene TRBV5-1 combines with J gene TRBJ2-1; 8 bases fit TRBD2. The V gene's germline CDR1 is SGHRS and CDR2 YFSETQ. This CDR3 spans 15 amino acids. Trimming cost V 4 bases and J 5 bases; bases outside gene matches: 8. The CDR3: CASSRGGGGDNEQFF. In DNA, the CDR3 is TGCGCCAGCAGCCGGGGGGGCGGGGGTGACAATGAGCAGTTCTTC. The complete variable domain, with remaining parts taken from reference TRBV5-1 and TRBJ2-1, reads KAGVTQTPRYLIKTRGQQVTLSCSPISGHRSVSWYQQTPGQGLQFLFEYFSETQRNKGNFPGRFSGRQFSNSRSEMNVSTLELGDSALYLCASSRGGGGDNEQFFGPGTRLTVL.

The chain uses TRBV9 and TRBJ2-2; 7 nucleotides agree with TRBD2. CDR3 length: 15 amino acids. CDR1 and CDR2 from the germline V gene are SGDLS and YYNGEE. Trimming cost V 1 base and J 3 bases; bases outside gene matches: 3. The CDR3 DNA follows: TGTGCCAGCAGCGTACGGGGGGAGCACACCGGGGAGCTGTTTTTT. This gives the protein CASSVRGEHTGELFF.

The genes are TRBV7-2 and TRBJ1-5, with a possible D match to TRBD1 (5 bases). The CDR3 length is 16 residues. Germline V CDR1 and CDR2: SGHTA, FQGNSA. The germline V and J ends were trimmed by 1 base and 2 bases, with 12 bases remaining between them. The CDR3 is CASSLDAGSGNQPQHF. Written as DNA, the CDR3 is TGTGCCAGCAGCTTAGATGCAGGGAGTGGCAATCAGCCCCAGCATTTT.

The V and J genes are TRBV27 and TRBJ1-1; no clear D gene. Germline V lookup: CDR1 MNHEY, CDR2 SMNVEV (reference sequence). The CDR3 extends over 15 amino acids. Trimming took off 6 bases at V and 4 bases at J, with 18 bases between the two ends. CDR3 nucleotides: TGTGCCAGCAGCGTCACCTGGGCCTCTTTCACTGAAGCTTTCTTT. Protein product: CASSVTWASFTEAFF.

This chain joins TRBV28 and TRBJ1-2; no reliable D call. The germline V gene encodes CDR1 MDHEN and CDR2 SYDVKM. The length of the CDR3 is 15 residues. The V gene lost 3 bases and the J gene lost 4 bases, with 15 bases spanning the gap. CDR3 DNA: TGTGCCAGCAGTTTCCATCGGACCTCGGTCTATGGCTACACCTTC. Amino acids: CASSFHRTSVYGYTF.

V is TRBV5-6 and J is TRBJ2-1, with 10 bases identical to TRBD2. CDR3 size: 17 residues. The J segment lost 6 bases and the V segment lost 1 base, leaving 10 bases of the junction unmatched. Germline V gene data show CDR1 as SGHDT and CDR2 as YYEEEE. The CDR3 is CASSLLAGAVGVNEQFF. Written as DNA, the CDR3 is TGTGCCAGCAGCTTGCTAGCGGGGGCCGTCGGGGTCAATGAGCAGTTCTTC. Combining the CDR3 with reference TRBV5-6 and TRBJ2-1 gives the whole variable domain DAGVTQSPTHLIKTRGQQVTLRCSPKSGHDTVSWYQQALGQGPQFIFQYYEEEERQRGNFPDRFSGHQFPNYSSELNVNALLLGDSALYLCASSLLAGAVGVNEQFFGPGTRLTVL.

The J gene is TRBJ2-1, the V gene TRBV6-1; possible D gene TRBD2, 6 bases. This CDR3 contains 16 residues. The V end was cut by 3 bases, the J end by 6 bases, with 18 bases between. Germline V lookup: CDR1 MNHNS, CDR2 SASEGT. This CDR3 is CASSDWSRGGGNEQFF. CDR3 in DNA: TGTGCCAGCAGTGATTGGTCTAGGGGAGGAGGCAATGAGCAGTTCTTC.

The chain employs TRBV28 and TRBJ1-4; the match to TRBD1 covers 8 bases. The V gene end was trimmed by 4 bases and the J gene end by 6 bases; junction bases not matched to a gene: 7. The CDR3 has 15 residues. Germline CDR1 and CDR2: MDHEN and SYDVKM. The CDR3 spells CASSSPGQGDEKLFF. The CDR3 bases are TGTGCCAGCAGTTCCCCCGGACAGGGAGATGAAAAACTGTTTTTT.

The chain combines TRBV28 with TRBJ2-7; D is unresolved. Trimming shortened V by 5 bases and J by 7 bases, and 18 bases separated the two germline ends. Germline V lookup: CDR1 MDHEN, CDR2 SYDVKM. The CDR3 runs to 14 residues. The CDR3 region is CASSQGLNLGEQYF. For the CDR3, the DNA is TGTGCCAGCAGTCAAGGCCTCAACTTAGGGGAGCAGTACTTC.

The CDR3 loop is CASSNLHMNTEAFF. The DNA for the CDR3 is TGTGCCAGCAGTAACCTGCACATGAACACTGAAGCTTTCTTT. The chain is built from TRBV6-1 and TRBJ1-1; D remains unclear. The CDR3 is made up of 14 amino acids. Trimming pared 5 bases from V and 0 bases from J, leaving 10 bases between. Germline CDR1 MNHNS, CDR2 SASEGT.

The J gene is TRBJ1-3, the V gene TRBV18; D unresolved. The V gene lost 6 bases and the J gene lost 4 bases, with 13 bases spanning the gap. CDR3 length: 14 residues. Germline CDR1 reads KGHSH; CDR2 reads LQKENI. CDR3 in amino acids: CASSPAIRGNTIYF. For the CDR3, the DNA is TGTGCCAGCTCCCCCGCAATCAGGGGAAACACCATATATTTT. Combining the CDR3 with reference TRBV18 and TRBJ1-3 gives the whole variable domain NAGVMQNPRHLVRRRGQEARLRCSPMKGHSHVYWYRQLPEEGLKFMVYLQKENIIDESGMPKERFSAEFPKEGPSILRIQQVVRGDSAAYFCASSPAIRGNTIYFGEGSWLTVV.

The chain employs TRBV9 and TRBJ1-2; D ambiguous. This CDR3 comprises 11 residues. In germline, CDR1 is SGDLS, CDR2 YYNGEE. V lost 5 bases, J lost 6 bases, and 8 bases lay in between. The CDR3, as DNA: TGTGCCAGCAGTGAACCCCATGGCTACACCTTC. It codes for CASSEPHGYTF.

Only one count was recorded for this clone. The chain carries TRBV7-6 and TRBJ1-2; D is unclear. V lost 1 base, J lost 6 bases, and 6 bases lay in between. This CDR3 spans 12 amino acids. Germline-derived CDR1 and CDR2 are SGHVS and FNYEAQ. CDR3 DNA sequence: TGTGCCAGCAGCTTAGTAGGCGATGGCTACACCTTC. This gives the protein CASSLVGDGYTF. The entire variable domain, with the rest obtained from reference TRBV7-6 and TRBJ1-2, is as follows: GAGVSQSPRYKVTKRGQDVALRCDPISGHVSLYWYRQALGQGPEFLTYFNYEAQQDKSGLPNDRFSAERPEGSISTLTIQRTEQRDSAMYRCASSLVGDGYTFGSGTRLTVV.

The CDR3 DNA reads TGCGCCAGCAAGACAGGGCCTTCTAACTATGGCTACACCTTC. Protein sequence: CASKTGPSNYGYTF. This chain links TRBV5-1 with TRBJ1-2; 7 positions match TRBD1. Germline CDR1 is SGHRS and CDR2 is YFSETQ. Unmatched junction bases numbered 5, after V lost 6 bases and J lost 0 bases. CDR3 length: 14 amino acids.

This chain connects TRBV11-2 to TRBJ2-5; D may be TRBD2 (5 bases). The CDR3 is made up of 14 amino acids. CDR1 is SGHAT, CDR2 FQNNGV, per germline. Trimming cost V 6 bases and J 2 bases, with 13 bases left between them. CDR3 residues: CASSPVPGQETQYF. In DNA form, the CDR3 reads TGTGCCAGCAGTCCAGTGCCGGGGCAAGAGACCCAGTACTTC.

The chain carries TRBV29-1 and TRBJ2-3, with unresolved D. Germline CDR1 SQVTM, CDR2 ANQGSEA. This CDR3 region has 14 residues. V was trimmed by 6 bases and J by 3 bases, leaving 16 bases between them. CDR3 nucleotide sequence: TGCAGCGTGTCCGGTGGGGAACCGACAGATACGCAGTATTTT. It codes for CSVSGGEPTDTQYF.

This chain joins TRBV2 and TRBJ2-7, with TRBD2 identical over 9 bases. Losses at the gene ends were 5 bases for V and 5 bases for J; bases not matched to a gene: 4. The CDR3 extends over 13 amino acids. The germline CDR1 and CDR2 sequences are SNHLY and FYNNEI. CDR3 sequence reads: CASSSGRRDEQYF. The CDR3 DNA reads TGTGCCAGCAGTAGCGGGAGGAGGGACGAGCAGTACTTC.

This chain links TRBV5-1 with TRBJ1-3, with 7 bases matching TRBD1. This CDR3 region has 15 residues. After removal of 5 bases from V and 1 base from J, the junction contained 6 bases not matched to a gene. The germline gives CDR1 SGHRS, CDR2 YFSETQ. The CDR3 coding sequence is TGCGCCAGCAGACGGACAGGAGGGTCTGGAAACACCATATATTTT. It translates to CASRRTGGSGNTIYF.

V is TRBV5-8 and J is TRBJ2-7, with TRBD1 matching over 7 bases. V lost 4 bases and J lost 0; bases outside the gene matches: 7. The CDR3 consists of 15 residues. Per germline, CDR1 SGHTS and CDR2 YDEGEE. CDR3 bases: TGTGCCAGCAGCCGGACAGGACTCTCCTCCTACGAGCAGTACTTC. This codes for CASSRTGLSSYEQYF.

This chain joins TRBV11-2 and TRBJ1-2, with 9 nucleotides matching TRBD1. There are 14 residues in the CDR3. Trimming took 7 bases from V and 1 from J; bases not matched to a gene: 4. Germline assignment: CDR1 SGHAT and CDR2 FQNNGV. CDR3 region: CASTPDRGNYGYTF. Written as DNA, the CDR3 is TGTGCCAGCACCCCGGACAGGGGTAACTATGGCTACACCTTC.